This TCR beta chain was sequenced for a study of blood T cell repertoires in COVID-19. Study context: Sites in the United States, Italy and Spain provided acute and convalescent COVID-19 samples.

The CDR3 is 17 residues long. The ends were cut back, 5 bases at V and 0 bases at J, with 14 bases in the middle. CDR1 and CDR2 (germline): SGHTA, FQGNSA. Data came from immunoSEQ multiplex PCR; TCRdb stores just in-frame clones and leaves some out. The table includes 190,000 or so clones, around four fifths detected once. For recovered donors of Cohort 3, there were two negative PCRs, clearance, or symptom resolution. V is TRBV7-2 and J is TRBJ2-6, with a weak D call TRBD1 (6 bases). Sequencing was done on a sample of PBMCs or T cells enriched from blood (not recorded which). The TCR sequence derives from a man aged 40-55 years who had recovered from COVID-19. Written as DNA, the CDR3 is TGTGCCAGCAGCCCGGGACACGACTACTCTGGGGCCAACGTCCTGACTTTC. Protein: CASSPGHDYSGANVLTF.